A single sample gave rise to the 22 T cell receptor beta chains below, sequenced in a study of HIV-infected patients and healthy controls. Reverse transcription used around 500 ng RNA and constant-region primers for alpha and beta. Separate chain-specific third strand synthesis with multiplexing indices produced the alpha and beta libraries. From the 5' RACE reads, TCRdb called clonotypes with MiXCR, one entry per CDR3 protein. The sample shows some 7,700 distinct CDR3 sequences, 6.5% to 7.5% of them seen only once. Follow-up blood was drawn about 14 weeks, roughly three months, after antiretroviral therapy began. No cell fractionation was done, so the repertoire covers all unsorted peripheral blood T cells. Sequenced material: blood, taken during antiretroviral therapy. The source of these receptors is an adult with HIV infection.

This clonotype was recorded at least ten times. This beta chain is off target for a library built for alpha chains, so its abundance means little. This rearrangement joins TRBV27 to TRBJ2-7; D not certain. Germline assignment: CDR1 MNHEY and CDR2 SMNVEV (reference sequence). Between the trimmed V and J ends, which lost 2 bases and 0 bases, there was a span of 8 bases. The CDR3 is 14 residues long. CDR3 in DNA: TGTGCCAGCAGTTTAGAACCAAGCTCCTACGAGCAGTACTTC. It specifies CASSLEPSSYEQYF.

This clonotype is labeled as medium-sized. The library was built for alpha chains, so this beta chain is an off-target read and its size means little. The chain links TRBV10-3 to TRBJ2-2; tentative D call: TRBD2 (5 bases). The length of the CDR3 is 18 residues. The V gene's germline CDR1 is ENHRY and CDR2 SYGVKD. Deletions cut 1 base from V and 0 bases from J, with 15 bases between. The CDR3 protein is CAISEFPLRVTNTGELFF. DNA for the CDR3: TGTGCCATCAGTGAGTTCCCTTTGAGGGTTACGAACACCGGGGAGCTGTTTTTT.

At least ten counts were recorded for this clonotype. As an off-target read in a library built for alpha chains, this beta chain has a frequency of little significance. The chain has TRBV6-2 or TRBV6-3 and TRBJ2-3; D may be TRBD1 (6 bases). V was cut by 2 bases and J by 0 bases, with 15 bases left in between. CDR1 is MNHEY and CDR2 is SVGEGT in the germline V gene. The CDR3 extends over 17 amino acids. DNA of the CDR3: TGTGCCAGCAGTTACGACAGGTTGCTTACTAGCACAGATACGCAGTATTTT. Amino acid sequence: CASSYDRLLTSTDTQYF.

This clonotype was found many times. This beta chain is an off-target read within a library intended for alpha chains, so its frequency means little. The genes are TRBV28 and TRBJ2-3, with D possibly matching TRBD1 (6 bases). Between the trimmed V and J ends, which lost 4 bases and 6 bases, there was a span of 11 bases. In germline, CDR1 is MDHEN, CDR2 SYDVKM. CDR3 length equals 13 residues. In nucleotides, the CDR3 is TGTGCCAGCAGTTCCCGGGACACGGATACGCAGTATTTT. Its translation is CASSSRDTDTQYF.

Relative to its sample, this clonotype is medium-sized (0.01 to 0.1%). This beta chain is an off-target read within a library intended for alpha chains, so its frequency means little. The rearrangement uses TRBV12-3 or TRBV12-4 and TRBJ2-3; 7 bases line up with TRBD1. V shed 5 bases, J shed 3 bases, and the junction held 8 bases outside the gene matches. This CDR3 spans 15 amino acids. The CDR3 loop is CASSVPEGATDTQYF. Written as DNA, the CDR3 is TGTGCCAGCAGTGTCCCAGAGGGGGCTACAGATACGCAGTATTTT.

By its share, this clonotype is medium-sized. Because this beta chain is a stray read in a library intended to capture alpha chains, its abundance should not be given much weight. The V and J genes are TRBV3-1 and TRBJ2-7; perhaps D is TRBD1 or TRBD2 (5 bases each). The CDR3 is 15 amino acids. The V end lost 1 base, the J end lost 3 bases, and 13 bases lay between the germline ends. Germline CDR1 LGHDT, CDR2 YNNKEL (reference sequence). As DNA, the CDR3 is TGTGCCAGCAGCCAAGCCCGGGGCGGCCTCTACGAGCAGTACTTC. Encoded protein: CASSQARGGLYEQYF.

By frequency in the sample, this clonotype is medium-sized. This beta chain came through as a stray read in a library set up for alpha chains, and its size says little. The gene calls are TRBV5-6 and TRBJ2-7; TRBD2 might be the D (5 bases). The CDR3 extends over 14 amino acids. The V end was cut by 0 bases, the J end by 2 bases, with 9 bases between. Germline V gene sequence: CDR1 SGHDT, CDR2 YYEEEE. The CDR3 protein is CASSLGLATYEQYF. Written as DNA, the CDR3 is TGTGCCAGCAGCTTGGGGCTAGCCACCTACGAGCAGTACTTC.

This clonotype was counted many times. A library prepared for alpha chains yielded this beta chain as an off-target read; its size is of little meaning. The V call is TRBV9, the J call TRBJ2-3, with D perhaps TRBD2 (5 bases). The germline CDR1 and CDR2 sequences are SGDLS and YYNGEE. V gave up 0 bases and J gave up 5 bases, with 13 bases separating them. The CDR3 is 15 amino acids. CDR3 sequence (DNA): TGTGCCAGCAGCGTAGTGAGGGCCCCGAGAGATACGCAGTATTTT. Protein product: CASSVVRAPRDTQYF.

Judged by abundance, this clonotype is medium-sized. In a library made to pick up alpha chains, this beta chain is a stray read with a size that means little. The chain combines TRBV29-1 with TRBJ2-3; D may be TRBD2 (6 bases). Deletions cut 7 bases from V and 2 bases from J, with 22 bases between. This CDR3 is built from 16 residues. Per the germline V gene, CDR1 is SQVTM and CDR2 is ANQGSEA. The CDR3, as DNA: TGCAGCGCCCTCCCCTATCTTAGCGGTGACACAGATACGCAGTATTTT. Residues: CSALPYLSGDTDTQYF.

This clonotype has ten or more counts. A library made for alpha chains picked up this beta chain off target, so its size means little. The V call is TRBV6-5, the J call TRBJ1-1; TRBD1 matches at 10 bases. The CDR3 has 14 residues. The V gene end was trimmed by 5 bases and the J gene end by 5 bases; junction bases not matched to a gene: 5. The V gene's germline CDR1 is MNHEY and CDR2 SVGAGI. This CDR3 reads CASSRDRGRTEAFF. The CDR3 DNA sequence: TGTGCCAGCAGTAGAGACAGGGGGCGAACTGAAGCTTTCTTT.

This clonotype was observed at least ten times. The library was built for alpha chains, so this beta chain is an off-target read and its size means little. The chain employs TRBV5-1 and TRBJ2-7, with 9 bases that match TRBD1. Germline CDR1 reads SGHRS; CDR2 reads YFSETQ. This CDR3 is built from 15 residues. V lost 3 bases, J lost 5 bases, and 9 bases stayed unmatched. Written as DNA, the CDR3 is TGCGCCAGCAGCTACGGGGACAGGGAAGTCGACGAGCAGTACTTC. Amino acids: CASSYGDREVDEQYF.

This clonotype was recorded many times. As an off-target read in a library built for alpha chains, this beta chain has a frequency of little significance. The chain is built from TRBV13 and TRBJ2-4, with no clear D. Germline V CDR1 and CDR2: PRHDT, FYEKMQ (reference sequence). Trimming pared 0 bases from V and 8 bases from J, leaving 5 bases between. The CDR3 is 12 residues long. CDR3 residues: CASSLGRHIQYF. As DNA, the CDR3 is TGTGCCAGCAGCTTAGGTCGTCACATTCAGTACTTC.

This clonotype was recorded at least ten times. This beta chain is an unintended read in a library built for alpha chains; its size means little. The gene calls are TRBV29-1 and TRBJ2-3; D assignment may be TRBD1 or TRBD2 (6 bases each). Germline loops: CDR1 SQVTM, CDR2 ANQGSEA. With 7 bases removed from V and 2 bases from J, the gap between germline ends came to 19 bases. The CDR3 totals 15 residues. This CDR3 reads CSANRGQGFTDTQYF. The DNA of the CDR3 is TGCAGCGCTAACCGGGGGCAGGGATTCACAGATACGCAGTATTTT.

This clonotype was found many times. A library made for alpha chains picked up this beta chain off target, so its size means little. J is TRBJ1-2 and V is TRBV30, with 7 nucleotides matching TRBD1. This CDR3 spans 14 amino acids. The germline V gene has CDR1 GTSNPN and CDR2 SVGIG (reference sequence). The J segment lost 8 bases and the V segment lost 0 bases, leaving 9 bases of the junction unmatched. The CDR3 bases are TGTGCCTGGAGTGTATTGTTCGTAGGGGGCGGCTACACCTTC. Translation gives CAWSVLFVGGGYTF.

Sample share makes this clonotype medium-sized. A junction end diverges from the germline sequence, so it may reflect a read error. Because the library targeted alpha chains, this beta chain is an off-target read whose size means little. The chain uses TRBV7-7 and TRBJ2-2; 7 nucleotides agree with TRBD1. The CDR3 sequence is 15 residues long. Germline CDR1 reads SSHAT; CDR2 reads FNYEAQ (reference sequence). The CDR3 region has the DNA TGTGCTAGCAGCTTAGCGACAGGGAGCACCGGGGAGCTGTTTTTT. Translated: CASSLATGSTGELFF.

This clonotype was counted between two and nine times. This beta chain represents an off-target read in a library built for alpha chains; its size is of limited meaning. The chain is built from TRBV19 and TRBJ1-5; D remains unclear. V was clipped by 3 bases and J by 3 bases, with 6 bases between them. There are 13 residues in the CDR3. The germline CDR1 and CDR2 sequences are LNHDA and SQIVND (reference sequence). For the CDR3, the DNA is TGTGCCAGTAGTATTTATTTCAATCAGCCCCAGCATTTT. Its protein product is CASSIYFNQPQHF.

This clonotype was counted ten times or more. Because the library targeted alpha chains, this beta chain is an off-target read whose size means little. The gene calls are TRBV7-2 and TRBJ1-1; D is unresolved. The germline V and J ends were trimmed by 1 base and 1 base, with 13 bases remaining between them. The germline V gene encodes CDR1 SGHTA and CDR2 FQGNSA. The CDR3 consists of 16 residues. CDR3 sequence: CASSLVAVTQNTEAFF. Written as DNA, the CDR3 is TGTGCCAGCAGCTTAGTTGCAGTAACTCAGAACACTGAAGCTTTCTTT.

This clonotype is classed as medium-sized. Since it is a stray read in a library aimed at alpha chains, this beta chain has a size that is not meaningful. The chain couples TRBV6-2 or TRBV6-3 to TRBJ2-3; D is unclear. The CDR3 length is 14 residues. The germline V gene encodes CDR1 MNHEY and CDR2 SVGEGT. Trimming left V 0 bases short and J 4 bases short, with 8 bases between. The CDR3 sequence is CASSYSELADTQYF. CDR3 sequence (DNA): TGTGCCAGCAGTTACTCGGAGCTAGCAGATACGCAGTATTTT.

The table lists this clonotype with many counts. This beta chain came through as a stray read in a library set up for alpha chains, and its size says little. The chain carries TRBV9 and TRBJ2-3, with TRBD2 as a possible D gene (6 bases). Deletions cut 3 bases from V and 9 bases from J, with 17 bases between. Germline CDR1 SGDLS, CDR2 YYNGEE. The CDR3 runs 14 residues. The CDR3 DNA is TGTGCCAGCAGCGCCGCCCTAGTAGCGGCGACGCAGTATTTT. Translating it yields CASSAALVAATQYF. The whole variable domain, filled in from reference TRBV9 and TRBJ2-3, reads DSGVTQTPKHLITATGQRVTLRCSPRSGDLSVYWYQQSLDQGLQFLIQYYNGEERAKGNILERFSAQQFPDLHSELNLSSLELGDSALYFCASSAALVAATQYFGPGTRLTVL.

Judged by abundance, this clonotype is medium-sized. The library was designed around alpha chains, so this beta chain is a stray read whose abundance carries little weight. The chain couples TRBV20-1 to TRBJ2-3; D perhaps matches TRBD1 (6 bases). This CDR3 has 14 residues. The germline gives CDR1 DFQATT, CDR2 SNEGSKA (reference sequence). V lost 5 bases, J lost 2 bases, and 14 bases lay in between. The CDR3: CSADGTINTDTQYF. DNA of the CDR3: TGCAGTGCTGACGGGACAATTAACACAGATACGCAGTATTTT.

This clonotype is labeled medium-sized. In a library made to pick up alpha chains, this beta chain is a stray read with a size that means little. This chain's CDR3 is CASSVQGGTEAFF. CDR3 nucleotides: TGTGCCAGTAGTGTACAGGGGGGCACTGAAGCTTTCTTT. This chain links TRBV19 with TRBJ1-1, with 8 nucleotides matching TRBD1. Germline CDR1 and CDR2: LNHDA and SQIVND (reference sequence). After removal of 5 bases from V and 4 bases from J, the junction contained 3 bases not matched to a gene. This CDR3 has 13 residues.

Many counts were recorded for this clonotype. As an off-target read in a library built for alpha chains, this beta chain has a frequency of little significance. This chain links TRBV7-8 with TRBJ2-1, with D maybe TRBD2 (5 bases). The CDR3 covers 15 residues. Germline V lookup: CDR1 SGHVS, CDR2 FQNEAQ. The V end was cut by 5 bases, the J end by 10 bases, with 21 bases between. The CDR3 nucleotides read TGTGCCAGCAGCCAACCGGAGGTAGACCTGCGCGAGCAGTTCTTC. It specifies CASSQPEVDLREQFF.